The T cell receptor (beta chain) described here comes from a study of shared clonotypes between healthy human individuals. Across the study: The cohort had a couple of women and three men, ages 18 to 49.

Replicate PCRs for sorted subsets used roughly 200 ng DNA; this equaled 25,000 to 35,000 T cell genomes. Sequencing was performed with immunoSEQ multiplex PCR; in TCRdb, only in-frame clones are kept and a portion is missing. The sample has about 2.1 million clones, roughly 91% seen once. As to this clone: Its target is unknown.

CD8 cells classed as naive were CD45RO-negative and positively selected for CCR7, excluding terminally differentiated effector memory CD45RA+ cells. The CDR3 has 17 residues. Germline V gene lookup returns CDR1 SGDLS and CDR2 YYNGEE. Trimming removed 3 bases from V and 0 bases from J; junction bases left unmatched: 6. Broader study findings: Represented diversity (both genetic and exposure-history) was limited by the small number of donors. Non-shared clonotypes were found to have lower generation probabilities than the clonotypes that were shared by all four of the sorted-subset donors.

The sequencing sample was made of naive CD8+ T cells from PBMCs. The chain links TRBV9 to TRBJ2-6, with 7 bases aligning to TRBD2. The TCR comes from a man in his late teens or twenties in good health. Some clones in this sample may be carry-over from other donors' samples. The CDR3 protein is CASSAGTTSSGANVLTF. CDR3 nucleotide sequence: TGTGCCAGCAGCGCCGGGACTACAAGCTCTGGGGCCAACGTCCTGACTTTC.